This T cell receptor (beta chain) was documented in a study of CD4+ T cells in melanoma (dated by TCRdb to 2022 to 2024). Context from the whole study: The study examined neoantigen-specific CD4+ T cells in human melanoma. Study-wide findings and limitations: Neoantigen-specific CD4+ T cells were reported to be correlated with the function of CD8+ T cells, macrophages and B cells. Neoantigen-specific CD4+ T cells in melanoma were reported to show diverse differentiation states.

Concerning this clone itself: Its antigen is still unknown. It has no much larger one-base neighbor in the sample; base qualities were not kept.

CDR1 and CDR2 were assigned from the germline V gene (reference sequence) as WNHNN and SYGVQD. The CDR3 contains 13 residues, cysteine and phenylalanine counted. The sequence is cut down to CDR3 DNA, 39 bases in frame from base 1. The V end gives up 10 bases and the J end 5 bases, leaving 9 bases in the junction not matched to a gene. Receptors were amplified or captured by the immunoSEQ multiplex PCR assay. In its TCRdb copy, this immuneACCESS table keeps in-frame sequences only and misses some clones. Where compared with another copy, unresolved V genes explain less than half of these, and the others have no known cause. Here the sample has roughly 140,000 clones; around 90% occur a single time. Together, the top ten hold less than 2% of the sample. Patients with melanoma were used as donors.

This TCR derives from a human donor with melanoma. Recombination joined TRBV10-1 with TRBJ1-1; a stretch of 8 junction bases matches TRBD1. The DNA reads TGCGCCACCTCCAGACAGGGGCGAACTGAAGCTTTCTTT. Translated, it reads CATSRQGRTEAFF.